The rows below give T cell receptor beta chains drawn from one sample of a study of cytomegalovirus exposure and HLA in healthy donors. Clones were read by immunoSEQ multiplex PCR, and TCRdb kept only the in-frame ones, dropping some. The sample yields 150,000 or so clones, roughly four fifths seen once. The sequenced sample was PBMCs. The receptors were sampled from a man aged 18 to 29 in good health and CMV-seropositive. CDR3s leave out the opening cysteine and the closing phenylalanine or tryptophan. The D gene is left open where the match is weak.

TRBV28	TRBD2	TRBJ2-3	ASSLRAGGSTDTQY
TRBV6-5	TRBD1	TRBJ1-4	ASIPGTVNEKLF
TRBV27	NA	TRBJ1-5	ASSLVGQPQH
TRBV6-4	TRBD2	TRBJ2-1	ASSGASGRGIQQF
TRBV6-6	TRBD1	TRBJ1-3	ASRPRGPGNTIY
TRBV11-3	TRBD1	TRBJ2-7	ASSSGGASYEQY
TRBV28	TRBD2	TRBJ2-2	ASTLALAGGVGELF
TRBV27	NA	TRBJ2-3	ASSSDRRGVGQY
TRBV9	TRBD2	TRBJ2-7	ASSFGLAGGYEQY
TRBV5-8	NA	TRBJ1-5	ASSFKLTAGPSNQPQH
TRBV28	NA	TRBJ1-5	AILRRDNSNQPQH
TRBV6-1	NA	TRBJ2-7	ASSEERWHEQY
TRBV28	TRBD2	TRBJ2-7	ASTLSGSYEQY
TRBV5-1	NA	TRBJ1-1	ASSLDGDNLNTEAF
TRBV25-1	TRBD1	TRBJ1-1	ASRAGQGGAF
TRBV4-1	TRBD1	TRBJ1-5	ASSPSGTGVNQPQH
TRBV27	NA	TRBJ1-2	ATRRGVGEGYGYT
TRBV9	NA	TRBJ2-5	ASSGLGETQY
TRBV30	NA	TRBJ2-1	AWHGGGYNEQF
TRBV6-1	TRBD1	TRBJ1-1	ASSETGVETEAF
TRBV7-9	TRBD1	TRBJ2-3	ASSLGQTFSTDTQY
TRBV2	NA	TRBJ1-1	ASSGGGRSWRNTEAF
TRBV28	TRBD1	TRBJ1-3	ASSEQTGNTIY
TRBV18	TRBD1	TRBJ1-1	ASSPAGQANTEAF
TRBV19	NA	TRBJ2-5	ASSIRLGRRETQY
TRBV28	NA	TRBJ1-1	ASSPDNSRWGTEAF